Presented here are 25 T cell receptor beta chains from one specimen sequenced in a study of shared clonotypes between healthy human individuals. Assay used: immunoSEQ multiplex PCR; TCRdb lists only in-frame clones, some missing. The sample has about 470,000 clones, roughly three quarters seen once. The sequenced sample consisted of PBMCs. The receptors stem from a woman aged 40 to 55 in good health. Some clones in this sample may be carry-over from other donors' samples.

The chain has TRBV5-1 and TRBJ2-3; 10 bases are a match to TRBD1. The CDR3 spans 16 residues. The germline V gene has CDR1 SGHRS and CDR2 YFSETQ. With V trimmed by 1 base and J by 4 bases, 6 bases remained unmatched. The CDR3, as DNA: TGCGCCAGCAGCTTGAACCCCGGGACAGGGGCAGATACGCAGTATTTT. Translation gives CASSLNPGTGADTQYF.

The genes are TRBV30 and TRBJ1-1; the D is unclear. V dropped 0 bases and J dropped 1 base, with 12 bases sitting between them. Germline V gene data show CDR1 as GTSNPN and CDR2 as SVGIG (reference sequence). The CDR3 totals 15 residues. CDR3 bases: TGTGCCTGGAGTGTACGGGGAATACGGAACACTGAAGCTTTCTTT. Amino acid sequence: CAWSVRGIRNTEAFF.

The chain is built from TRBV19 and TRBJ2-7, with TRBD1 as a possible D gene (5 bases). V was trimmed by 7 bases and J by 0 bases, leaving 10 bases between them. The germline CDR1 and CDR2 sequences are LNHDA and SQIVND (reference sequence). CDR3 length: 13 amino acids. As DNA, the CDR3 is TGTGCCAGTAAGGGGCCTAACTCCTACGAGCAGTACTTC. Its translation: CASKGPNSYEQYF.

The chain carries TRBV9 and TRBJ2-1; 7 bases match TRBD2. Trimming took 4 bases from V and 7 from J; bases not matched to a gene: 8. CDR3 length equals 14 residues. Per germline, CDR1 SGDLS and CDR2 YYNGEE. The CDR3 DNA reads TGTGCCAGCAGCCCACTGGGGGGACTAAATGAGCAGTTCTTC. It translates to CASSPLGGLNEQFF. Combining the CDR3 with reference TRBV9 and TRBJ2-1 gives the whole variable domain DSGVTQTPKHLITATGQRVTLRCSPRSGDLSVYWYQQSLDQGLQFLIQYYNGEERAKGNILERFSAQQFPDLHSELNLSSLELGDSALYFCASSPLGGLNEQFFGPGTRLTVL.

This chain joins TRBV28 and TRBJ1-4; tentatively, D is TRBD1 (5 bases). Trimming stripped 8 bases from V and 3 bases from J, with 7 bases between. The CDR3 is 12 residues long. Germline V lookup: CDR1 MDHEN, CDR2 SYDVKM. DNA for the CDR3: TGTGCCAGCGGGACGGCTAATGAAAAACTGTTTTTT. It specifies CASGTANEKLFF.

The gene calls are TRBV28 and TRBJ2-1; 7 positions agree with TRBD2. This CDR3 has 15 amino acids. Germline V gene data show CDR1 as MDHEN and CDR2 as SYDVKM. J lost 8 bases, V lost 4 bases, and 11 bases had no gene match. In DNA form, the CDR3 reads TGTGCCAGCAGTTCGGACGGACTAGGGAGGCATGAGCAGTTCTTC. Translated, it gives CASSSDGLGRHEQFF.

The rearrangement uses TRBV6-4 and TRBJ2-3; D is perhaps TRBD2 (5 bases). With 4 bases removed from V and 4 bases from J, the gap between germline ends came to 12 bases. CDR1 MRHNA and CDR2 SNTAGT come from the germline V gene. This CDR3 spans 14 amino acids. The CDR3 sequence is CASSGELGSDTQYF. CDR3 nucleotide sequence: TGTGCCAGCAGTGGGGAGTTGGGTTCAGATACGCAGTATTTT.

This rearrangement joins TRBV7-9 to TRBJ2-5; no clear D. This CDR3 is built from 14 residues. CDR1 is SEHNR and CDR2 is FQNEAQ in the germline V gene (reference sequence). The V and J ends lost 0 bases and 7 bases respectively, with 12 bases between them. The CDR3 loop reads CASSLAPLGVTQYF. The CDR3 DNA reads as TGTGCCAGCAGCTTAGCGCCTCTAGGTGTGACCCAGTACTTC.

This chain links TRBV5-4 with TRBJ2-1; 7 positions match TRBD2. V shed 2 bases and J 3 bases; nucleotides not matched to a gene: 11. This CDR3 has 17 amino acids. Germline V gives CDR1 SGHNT, CDR2 YYREEE (reference sequence). CDR3 nucleotides: TGTGCCAGCAGCTTAGGGCCGGGGGGAAGCGGCTACAATGAGCAGTTCTTC. It specifies CASSLGPGGSGYNEQFF.

This clone was seen only once. The V and J genes are TRBV28 and TRBJ1-4; D not certain. Deletions cut 4 bases from V and 7 bases from J, with 16 bases between. This CDR3 has 15 amino acids. The germline CDR1 and CDR2 sequences are MDHEN and SYDVKM. CDR3 sequence: CASSSNDGNREKLFF. The DNA for the CDR3 is TGTGCCAGCAGTTCCAATGATGGGAATCGTGAAAAACTGTTTTTT.

The sample holds a few counts of this clone. Distinct nucleotide sequences in the sample also encode this CDR3. The chain joins TRBV4-1 to TRBJ2-3; TRBD2 agrees at 11 bases. Germline CDR1 reads MGHRA; CDR2 reads YSYEKL. The CDR3 covers 14 residues. V shed 4 bases and J 4 bases; nucleotides not matched to a gene: 1. CDR3 protein: CASSLLAGADTQYF. CDR3 in DNA: TGCGCCAGCAGCCTACTAGCGGGAGCAGATACGCAGTATTTT.

This clone was detected once. The chain employs TRBV7-8 and TRBJ1-2; D may be TRBD1 (6 bases). Germline V lookup: CDR1 SGHVS, CDR2 FQNEAQ. V lost 1 base and J 3 bases, leaving 12 bases between the germline ends. The CDR3 is made up of 15 amino acids. The CDR3 spells CASSLEGGADYGYTF. Written as DNA, the CDR3 is TGTGCCAGCAGCTTAGAGGGGGGGGCAGACTATGGCTACACCTTC.

The CDR3 protein is CASSKGQDGFQPQHF. In nucleotides, the CDR3 is TGTGCCAGCAGCAAAGGACAGGATGGGTTTCAGCCCCAGCATTTT. The chain is built from TRBV9 and TRBJ1-5; TRBD1 matches at 7 bases. Germline lookup yields CDR1 SGDLS and CDR2 YYNGEE. Trimming took 4 bases from V and 6 from J; bases not matched to a gene: 10. The CDR3 runs to 15 residues.

The V and J genes are TRBV14 and TRBJ2-5; TRBD1 agrees at 7 bases. Germline CDR1 SGHDN, CDR2 FVKESK. This CDR3 spans 14 amino acids. V gave up 6 bases and J gave up 1 base; unmatched junction bases: 5. The CDR3 sequence is CASSRNRGQETQYF. The DNA of the CDR3 is TGTGCCAGCAGTCGGAACAGGGGCCAAGAGACCCAGTACTTC. Filled out from reference TRBV14 and TRBJ2-5, the complete variable domain reads EAGVTQFPSHSVIEKGQTVTLRCDPISGHDNLYWYRRVMGKEIKFLLHFVKESKQDESGMPNNRFLAERTGGTYSTLKVQPAELEDSGVYFCASSRNRGQETQYFGPGTRLLVL.

The gene calls are TRBV5-6 and TRBJ2-6; tentatively, D is TRBD1 (6 bases). Trimming removed 0 bases at V and 2 bases at J, with 12 bases between. Germline assignment: CDR1 SGHDT and CDR2 YYEEEE. The CDR3 is 17 amino acids. For the CDR3, the DNA is TGTGCCAGCAGCTTGGATGTTGGGGGCGCTGGGGCCAACGTCCTGACTTTC. Its protein product is CASSLDVGGAGANVLTF.

The V gene is TRBV30, the J gene TRBJ1-1, with no clear D. The CDR3 loop spans 14 amino acids. Germline V gives CDR1 GTSNPN, CDR2 SVGIG (reference sequence). Trimming shortened V by 2 bases and J by 3 bases, and 13 bases separated the two germline ends. The CDR3 DNA is TGTGCCTGGAGTATAGGCATGGGCGACACTGAAGCTTTCTTT. This sequence encodes CAWSIGMGDTEAFF.

The V and J genes are TRBV7-8 and TRBJ1-2; D ambiguous. Per the germline V gene, CDR1 is SGHVS and CDR2 is FQNEAQ. With 5 bases removed from V and 2 bases from J, the gap between germline ends came to 15 bases. There are 15 residues in the CDR3. DNA for the CDR3: TGTGCCAGCAGCCCAGGCGCGGGGTTGAACTATGGCTACACCTTC. This encodes CASSPGAGLNYGYTF.

The rearrangement links TRBV5-4 to TRBJ2-5; 8 bases map to TRBD2. The trim removed 1 base at V and 2 bases at J, leaving 7 bases unmatched. This CDR3 is built from 16 residues. Germline V gives CDR1 SGHNT, CDR2 YYREEE (reference sequence). For the CDR3, the DNA is TGTGCCAGCAGCTTGACCCTTACTAGCGGACAAGAGACCCAGTACTTC. Its protein product is CASSLTLTSGQETQYF.

V gene TRBV7-9 combines with J gene TRBJ1-1; D might be TRBD1 (5 bases). The ends were cut back, 1 base at V and 4 bases at J, with 10 bases in the middle. Germline CDR1 and CDR2: SEHNR and FQNEAQ (reference sequence). The CDR3 consists of 14 residues. CDR3 nucleotides: TGTGCCAGCAGCTTAGGCAGGGCGGTCACTGAAGCTTTCTTT. Protein product: CASSLGRAVTEAFF.

The gene calls are TRBV2 and TRBJ1-4; 7 bases fit TRBD1. CDR3 length: 13 residues. Germline V CDR1 and CDR2: SNHLY, FYNNEI. V dropped 5 bases and J dropped 7; count of bases not matched to a gene: 4. The CDR3 spells CASSSGTAEKLFF. The CDR3 nucleotides are TGTGCCAGCAGTTCCGGGACAGCTGAAAAACTGTTTTTT. Variable domain in full (rest from reference TRBV2 and TRBJ1-4): EPEVTQTPSHQVTQMGQEVILRCVPISNHLYFYWYRQILGQKVEFLVSFYNNEISEKSEIFDDQFSVERPDGSNFTLKIRSTKLEDSAMYFCASSSGTAEKLFFGSGTQLSVL.

The chain is built from TRBV6-1 and TRBJ1-4; D is unclear. CDR3 length: 12 amino acids. Looked up from germline, CDR1 is MNHNS and CDR2 is SASEGT. Between the trimmed V and J ends, which lost 6 bases and 7 bases, there was a span of 9 bases. The CDR3 loop is CASSLTGEKLFF. CDR3 DNA sequence: TGTGCCAGCAGCCTGACCGGTGAAAAACTGTTTTTT.

This clone has a single count. The chain recombines TRBV5-4 with TRBJ2-7; no clear D gene. The CDR3 runs 16 residues. The ends were cut back, 6 bases at V and 0 bases at J, with 19 bases in the middle. Per the germline V gene, CDR1 is SGHNT and CDR2 is YYREEE (reference sequence). DNA of the CDR3: TGTGCCAGCAACGATGATGGCACATCGCTCTCCTACGAGCAGTACTTC. This encodes CASNDDGTSLSYEQYF.

This sequence joins TRBV27 and TRBJ2-7; the D gene is possibly TRBD2 (5 bases). Germline V gene lookup returns CDR1 MNHEY and CDR2 SMNVEV (reference sequence). V lost 8 bases and J 5 bases, leaving 16 bases between the germline ends. CDR3 length: 13 residues. The chain's CDR3 is CASVGSTGNEQYF. The CDR3 region has the DNA TGTGCCAGCGTAGGCTCCACGGGGAACGAGCAGTACTTC.

The V and J genes are TRBV30 and TRBJ1-1; TRBD1 might be the D (5 bases). From germline, CDR1 is GTSNPN and CDR2 SVGIG (reference sequence). Trimming removed 7 bases from V and 1 base from J, with 16 bases in between. This CDR3 comprises 14 residues. This CDR3 reads CASWVGGANTEAFF. Here the CDR3 DNA reads TGTGCCTCGTGGGTGGGGGGAGCGAACACTGAAGCTTTCTTT. Using reference TRBV30 and TRBJ1-1 for the parts outside the CDR3, the full variable domain is SQTIHQWPATLVQPVGSPLSLECTVEGTSNPNLYWYRQAAGRGLQLLFYSVGIGQISSEVPQNLSASRPQDRQFILSSKKLLLSDSGFYLCASWVGGANTEAFFGQGTRLTVV.

The CDR3 nucleotides are TGCAGCGCCACCGGGACAGGGTACTACGAGCAGTACTTC. It is translated as CSATGTGYYEQYF. The chain couples TRBV29-1 to TRBJ2-7; TRBD1 matches at 9 bases. Unmatched junction bases numbered 7, after V lost 7 bases and J lost 3 bases. The CDR3 sequence is 13 residues long. Per germline, CDR1 SQVTM and CDR2 ANQGSEA.